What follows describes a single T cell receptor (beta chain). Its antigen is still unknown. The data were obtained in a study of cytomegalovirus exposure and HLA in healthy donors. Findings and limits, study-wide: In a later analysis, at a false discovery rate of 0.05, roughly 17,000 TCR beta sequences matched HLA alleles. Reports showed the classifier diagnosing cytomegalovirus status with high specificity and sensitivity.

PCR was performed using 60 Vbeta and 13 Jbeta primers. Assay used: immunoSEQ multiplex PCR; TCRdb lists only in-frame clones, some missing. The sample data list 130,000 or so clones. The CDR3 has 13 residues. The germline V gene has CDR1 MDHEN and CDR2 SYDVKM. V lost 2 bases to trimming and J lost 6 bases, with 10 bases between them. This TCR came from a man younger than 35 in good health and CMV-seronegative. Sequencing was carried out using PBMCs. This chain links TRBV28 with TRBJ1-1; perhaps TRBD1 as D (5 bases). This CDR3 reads CASSLPPGAEAFF. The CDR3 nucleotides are TGTGCCAGCAGTTTACCGCCGGGGGCTGAAGCTTTCTTT.